This record concerns one T cell receptor beta chain sequence. V shed 2 bases, J shed 2 bases, and the junction held 8 bases outside the gene matches. The CDR3 totals 16 residues. Per germline, CDR1 SQVTM and CDR2 ANQGSEA. This sample was taken from a study of blood T cells in healthy people across ages. The authors ran a second PCR of about 7 to 12 cycles using a sample-barcoded 5' primer and a J-beta primer mix. Researchers report that a template-switch adaptor with 12 random nucleotides tagged each cDNA molecule. One entry per CDR3 protein, called by TCRdb with MiXCR from the 5' RACE reads. Among approximately 1.5 million distinct CDR3 sequences listed, around 36% were seen once.

This sequence originates from a woman under 40 in good health. The source material was blood. The V and J genes are TRBV29-1 and TRBJ2-3, with TRBD2 matching over 9 bases. CDR3 nucleotides: TGCAGCGTTGAACGGTTAGCGGGGGATACCACAGATACGCAGTATTTT. Its translation is CSVERLAGDTTDTQYF.